The source of this TCR beta chain is a study of blood T cell repertoires in COVID-19. Study-wide context: T cells, B-cell-depleted T cells, or PBMCs provided the cDNA or gDNA that served as material.

TCRdb's copy holds only in-frame clones and misses some; the assay was immunoSEQ multiplex PCR. The sample lists about 170,000 clones, about 74% occurring once. From germline, CDR1 is MNHEY and CDR2 SVGAGI. The ends were cut back, 0 bases at V and 4 bases at J, with 9 bases in the middle. The CDR3 loop spans 14 amino acids. This receptor was obtained from a woman of 80 years or more with acute or convalescent COVID-19. The chain is built from TRBV6-5 and TRBJ1-2; possibly TRBD1 for D (5 bases). The source material was peripheral blood. CDR3 sequence reads: CASSYSSRAYGYTF. CDR3 sequence (DNA): TGTGCCAGCAGTTACTCGAGCAGGGCCTATGGCTACACCTTC.